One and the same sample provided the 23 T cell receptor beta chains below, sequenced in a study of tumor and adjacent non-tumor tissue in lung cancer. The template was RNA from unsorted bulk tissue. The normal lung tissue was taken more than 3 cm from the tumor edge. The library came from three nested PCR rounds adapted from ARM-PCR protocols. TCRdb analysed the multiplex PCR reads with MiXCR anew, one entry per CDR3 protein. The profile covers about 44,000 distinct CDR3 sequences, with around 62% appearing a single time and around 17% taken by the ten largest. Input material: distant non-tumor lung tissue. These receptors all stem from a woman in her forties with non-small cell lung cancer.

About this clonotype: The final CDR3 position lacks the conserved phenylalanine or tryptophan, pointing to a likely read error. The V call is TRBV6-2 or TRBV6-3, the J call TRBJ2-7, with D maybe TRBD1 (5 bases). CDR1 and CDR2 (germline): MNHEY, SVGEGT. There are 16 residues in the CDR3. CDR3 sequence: CANSYSSGFMSGEQYI. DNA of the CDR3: TGTGCCAACAGTTACTCGTCAGGGTTTATGAGTGGCGAGCAGTACATA.

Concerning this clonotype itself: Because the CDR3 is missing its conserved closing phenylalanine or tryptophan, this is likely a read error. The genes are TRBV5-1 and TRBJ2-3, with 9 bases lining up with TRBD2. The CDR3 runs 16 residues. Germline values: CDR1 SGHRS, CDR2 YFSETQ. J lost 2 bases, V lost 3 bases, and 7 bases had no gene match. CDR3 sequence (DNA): TGCGCCAGCAGCTGGCGGGGGGGCTTCGCCACAGATACGCAGTATCTT. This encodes CASSWRGGFATDTQYL.

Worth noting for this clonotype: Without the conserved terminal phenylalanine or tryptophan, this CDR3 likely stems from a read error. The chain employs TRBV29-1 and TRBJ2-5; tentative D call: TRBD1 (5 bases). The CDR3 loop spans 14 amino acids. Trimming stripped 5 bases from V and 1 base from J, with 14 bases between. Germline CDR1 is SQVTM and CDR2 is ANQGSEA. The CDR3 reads CSVRQWIGQETQYL. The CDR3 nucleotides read TGCAGCGTTCGACAGTGGATTGGCCAAGAGACCCAGTACCTC.

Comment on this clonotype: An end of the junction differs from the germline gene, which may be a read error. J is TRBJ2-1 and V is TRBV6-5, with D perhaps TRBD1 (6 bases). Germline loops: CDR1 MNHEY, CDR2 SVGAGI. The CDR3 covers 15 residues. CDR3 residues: CASSYRAVVVNEQFF. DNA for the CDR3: TGTGCCAGTAGTTACAGGGCGGTTGTTGTCAATGAGCAGTTCTTC.

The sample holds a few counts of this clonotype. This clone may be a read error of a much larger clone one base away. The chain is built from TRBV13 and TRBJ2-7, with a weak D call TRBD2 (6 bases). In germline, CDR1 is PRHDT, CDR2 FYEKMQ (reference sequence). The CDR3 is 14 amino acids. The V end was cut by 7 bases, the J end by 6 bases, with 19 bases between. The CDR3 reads CASKSEGPPSEQYF. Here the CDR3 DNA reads TGTGCCAGCAAGTCGGAGGGACCCCCGAGCGAGCAGTACTTC.

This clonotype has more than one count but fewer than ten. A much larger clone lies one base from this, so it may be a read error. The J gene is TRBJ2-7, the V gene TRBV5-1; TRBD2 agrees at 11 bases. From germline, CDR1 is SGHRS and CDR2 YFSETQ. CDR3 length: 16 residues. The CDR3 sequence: CTSSFFSGTSGGPQYF. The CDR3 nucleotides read TGCACCAGCAGCTTTTTCTCCGGGACTAGCGGAGGGCCTCAGTACTTC.

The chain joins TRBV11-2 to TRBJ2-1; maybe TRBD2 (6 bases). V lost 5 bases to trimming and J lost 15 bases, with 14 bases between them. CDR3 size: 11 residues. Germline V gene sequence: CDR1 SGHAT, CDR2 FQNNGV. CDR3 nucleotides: TGTGCCAGCAGCAAAGGGAGGTGGCTGTTCTTC. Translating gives CASSKGRWLFF. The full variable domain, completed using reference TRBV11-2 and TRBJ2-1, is EAGVAQSPRYKIIEKRQSVAFWCNPISGHATLYWYQQILGQGPKLLIQFQNNGVVDDSQLPKDRFSAERLKGVDSTLKIQPAKLEDSAVYLCASSKGRWLFFGPGTRLTVL.

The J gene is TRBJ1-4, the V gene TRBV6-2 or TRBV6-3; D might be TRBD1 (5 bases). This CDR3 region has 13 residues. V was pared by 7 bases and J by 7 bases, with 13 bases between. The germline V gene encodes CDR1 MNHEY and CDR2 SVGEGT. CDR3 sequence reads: CASNGRVGEKLFF. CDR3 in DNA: TGTGCCAGCAATGGCAGGGTTGGTGAAAAACTGTTTTTT.

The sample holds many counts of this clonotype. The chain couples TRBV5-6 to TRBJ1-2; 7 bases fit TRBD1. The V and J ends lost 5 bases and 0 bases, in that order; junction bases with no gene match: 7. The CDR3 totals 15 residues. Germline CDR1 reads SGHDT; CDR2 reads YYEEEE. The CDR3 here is CASSRMGQSNYGYTF. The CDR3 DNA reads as TGTGCCAGCAGTCGGATGGGACAGTCTAACTATGGCTACACCTTC.

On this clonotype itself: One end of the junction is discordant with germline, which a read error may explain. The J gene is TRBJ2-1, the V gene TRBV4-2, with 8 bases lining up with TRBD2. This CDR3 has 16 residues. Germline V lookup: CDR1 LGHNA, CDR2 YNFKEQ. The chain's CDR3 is CASSQDNGRVYNDQFF. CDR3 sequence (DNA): TGTGCCAGCAGCCAAGATAACGGGAGGGTATACAATGATCAGTTCTTC.

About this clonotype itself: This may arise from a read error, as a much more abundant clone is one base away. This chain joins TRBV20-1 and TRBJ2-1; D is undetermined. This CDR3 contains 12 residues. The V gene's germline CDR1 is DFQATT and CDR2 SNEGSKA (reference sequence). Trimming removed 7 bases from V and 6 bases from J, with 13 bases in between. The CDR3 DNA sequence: TGCAGTGTCACCCCTGGGGTCAATGAGCAGTTCTTC. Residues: CSVTPGVNEQFF.

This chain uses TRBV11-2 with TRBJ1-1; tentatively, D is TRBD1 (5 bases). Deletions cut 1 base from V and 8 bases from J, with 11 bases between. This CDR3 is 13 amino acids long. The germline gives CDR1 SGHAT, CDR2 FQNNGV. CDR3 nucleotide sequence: TGTGCCAGCAGCTTAGCGGGGGACTCGGAAGCTTTCTTT. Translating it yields CASSLAGDSEAFF.

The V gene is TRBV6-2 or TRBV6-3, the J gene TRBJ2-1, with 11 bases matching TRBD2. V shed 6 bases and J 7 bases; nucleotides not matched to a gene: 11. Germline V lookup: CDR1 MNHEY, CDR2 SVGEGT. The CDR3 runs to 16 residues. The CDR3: CASRLLLAGDHNEQFF. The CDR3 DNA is TGTGCCAGCAGACTCCTACTAGCGGGGGATCATAATGAGCAGTTCTTC.

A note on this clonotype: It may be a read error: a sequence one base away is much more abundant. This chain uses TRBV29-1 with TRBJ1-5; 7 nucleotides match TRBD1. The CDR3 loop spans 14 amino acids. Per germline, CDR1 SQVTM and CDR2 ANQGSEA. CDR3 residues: CSVGSGQPNQSQHF. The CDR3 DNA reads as TGCAGCGTTGGGTCGGGACAGCCTAATCAGTCCCAGCATTTT.

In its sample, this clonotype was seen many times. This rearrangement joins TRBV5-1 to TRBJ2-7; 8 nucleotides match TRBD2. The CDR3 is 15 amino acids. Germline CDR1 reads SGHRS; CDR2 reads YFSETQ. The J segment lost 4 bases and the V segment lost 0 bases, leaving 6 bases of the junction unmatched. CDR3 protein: CASSLDGGRQYEQYF. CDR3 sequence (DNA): TGCGCCAGCAGCTTGGACGGCGGGAGGCAGTACGAGCAGTACTTC.

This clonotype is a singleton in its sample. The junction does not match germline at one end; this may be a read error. In DNA, the CDR3 is TGCGCCAGCAGTCACTCCTCGGAGCACTTCTTC. It encodes CASSHSSEHFF. The chain couples TRBV10-2 to TRBJ2-1; D gene uncertain. CDR1 WSHSY and CDR2 SAAADI come from the germline V gene. This CDR3 region has 11 residues.

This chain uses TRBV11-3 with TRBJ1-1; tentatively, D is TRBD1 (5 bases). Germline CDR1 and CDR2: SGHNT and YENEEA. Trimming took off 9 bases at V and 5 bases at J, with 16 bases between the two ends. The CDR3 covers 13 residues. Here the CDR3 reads CASTLTAKTEAFF. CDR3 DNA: TGTGCCAGTACCCTGACAGCTAAGACTGAAGCTTTCTTT.

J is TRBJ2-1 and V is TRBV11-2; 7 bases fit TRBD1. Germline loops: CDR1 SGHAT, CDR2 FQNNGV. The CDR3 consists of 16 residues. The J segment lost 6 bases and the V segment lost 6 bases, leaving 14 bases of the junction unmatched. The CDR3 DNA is TGTGCCAGCAGAAGACTTCGGACAGGAGCGTTCAATGAGCAGTTCTTC. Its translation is CASRRLRTGAFNEQFF.

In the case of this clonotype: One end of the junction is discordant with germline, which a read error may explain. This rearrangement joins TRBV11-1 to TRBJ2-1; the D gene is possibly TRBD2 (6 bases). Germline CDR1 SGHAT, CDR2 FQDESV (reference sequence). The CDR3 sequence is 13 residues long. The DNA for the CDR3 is TGTGCCAGCACCTTACACGGGGGATGGTATCAGTTCTTC. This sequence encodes CASTLHGGWYQFF. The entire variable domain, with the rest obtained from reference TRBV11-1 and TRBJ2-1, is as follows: EAEVAQSPRYKITEKSQAVAFWCDPISGHATLYWYRQILGQGPELLVQFQDESVVDDSQLPKDRFSAERLKGVDSTLKIQPAELGDSAMYLCASTLHGGWYQFFGPGTRLTVL.

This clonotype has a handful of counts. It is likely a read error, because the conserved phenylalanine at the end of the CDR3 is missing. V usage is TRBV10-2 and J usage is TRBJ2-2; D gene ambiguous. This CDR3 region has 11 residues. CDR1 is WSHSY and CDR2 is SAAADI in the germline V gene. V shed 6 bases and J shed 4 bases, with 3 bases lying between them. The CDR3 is CASSRTGELFS. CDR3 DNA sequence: TGCGCCAGCAGCCGCACCGGGGAGCTGTTTTCT.

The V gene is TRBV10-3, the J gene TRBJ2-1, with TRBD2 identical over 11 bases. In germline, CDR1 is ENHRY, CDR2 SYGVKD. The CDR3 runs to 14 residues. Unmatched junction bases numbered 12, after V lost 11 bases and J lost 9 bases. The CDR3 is CASGVAGGPVEQFF. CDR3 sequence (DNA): TGTGCCTCCGGAGTAGCGGGAGGGCCAGTTGAGCAGTTCTTC.

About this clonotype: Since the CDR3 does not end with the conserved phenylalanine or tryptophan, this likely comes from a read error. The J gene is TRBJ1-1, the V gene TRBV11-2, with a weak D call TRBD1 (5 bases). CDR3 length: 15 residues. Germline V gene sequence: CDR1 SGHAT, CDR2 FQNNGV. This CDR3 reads CVSSLFRQLQAEAFS. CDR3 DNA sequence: TGTGTCAGCAGCTTATTCCGACAGCTTCAGGCTGAAGCTTTCTCT.

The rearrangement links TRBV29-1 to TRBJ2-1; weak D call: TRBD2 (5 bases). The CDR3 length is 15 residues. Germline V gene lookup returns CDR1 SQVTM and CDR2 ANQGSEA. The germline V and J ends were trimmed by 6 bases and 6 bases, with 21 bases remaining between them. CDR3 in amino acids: CSVDDSDGKVNEQFF. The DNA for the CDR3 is TGCAGCGTAGACGACTCCGACGGGAAAGTCAATGAGCAGTTCTTC.